These 10 T cell receptor beta chains originate from one sample sequenced in a study of cytomegalovirus exposure and HLA in healthy donors. In the PCR, 60 Vbeta and 13 Jbeta primers were used. Assay used: immunoSEQ multiplex PCR; TCRdb lists only in-frame clones, some missing. There are 95,000 to 130,000 clones in the sample; around 10% occur only once, and over 2.5% lies in the top ten. Material for sequencing was PBMCs. Every receptor here comes from a man aged 25-45 years in good health and CMV-seronegative.

This clone was detected a few times. The V and J genes are TRBV7-8 and TRBJ1-1; tentatively, D is TRBD1 (5 bases). Between the trimmed V and J ends, which lost 5 bases and 0 bases, there was a span of 13 bases. Germline loops: CDR1 SGHVS, CDR2 FQNEAQ. The CDR3 has 15 amino acids. CDR3 protein: CASSQKGPMNTEAFF. The CDR3 DNA sequence: TGTGCCAGCAGCCAGAAGGGGCCGATGAACACTGAAGCTTTCTTT.

This chain links TRBV11-3 with TRBJ1-1; 8 positions match TRBD1. With V trimmed by 2 bases and J by 6 bases, 2 bases remained unmatched. CDR1 and CDR2 (germline): SGHNT, YENEEA. The CDR3 length is 13 residues. The CDR3 sequence is CASSLQGAPEAFF. CDR3 sequence (DNA): TGTGCCAGCAGCTTACAGGGGGCCCCTGAAGCTTTCTTT. The full variable domain, its missing parts supplied by reference TRBV11-3 and TRBJ1-1, is EAGVVQSPRYKIIEKKQPVAFWCNPISGHNTLYWYLQNLGQGPELLIRYENEEAVDDSQLPKDRFSAERLKGVDSTLKIQPAELGDSAVYLCASSLQGAPEAFFGQGTRLTVV.

The chain links TRBV30 to TRBJ1-2, with 9 bases aligning to TRBD1. J was trimmed by 12 bases and V by 1 base; bases with no gene match: 9. Germline values: CDR1 GTSNPN, CDR2 SVGIG (reference sequence). The CDR3 has 13 residues. CDR3 sequence (DNA): TGTGCCTGGAGTGCATCACCGGGACAGGGCAACACCTTC. Its translation: CAWSASPGQGNTF.

This clone was seen more than once but under ten times. This rearrangement joins TRBV5-6 to TRBJ2-5; 9 bases line up with TRBD2. The trim removed 5 bases at V and 5 bases at J, leaving 10 bases unmatched. CDR1 SGHDT and CDR2 YYEEEE come from the germline V gene. This CDR3 region has 15 residues. The CDR3 DNA is TGTGCCAGCAGGCCCCGCGGGGGGGCGCAGGAGACCCAGTACTTC. This gives the protein CASRPRGGAQETQYF. The variable domain in full, with the rest retrieved from reference TRBV5-6 and TRBJ2-5, is DAGVTQSPTHLIKTRGQQVTLRCSPKSGHDTVSWYQQALGQGPQFIFQYYEEEERQRGNFPDRFSGHQFPNYSSELNVNALLLGDSALYLCASRPRGGAQETQYFGPGTRLLVL.

This chain uses TRBV15 with TRBJ2-5, with 9 bases fitting TRBD1. Germline loops: CDR1 LNHNV, CDR2 YYDKDF (reference sequence). V lost 0 bases, J lost 2 bases, and 1 base stayed unmatched. CDR3 length: 15 amino acids. As DNA, the CDR3 is TGTGCCACCAGCAGAGAGGGACAGGGACAAGAGACCCAGTACTTC. Protein: CATSREGQGQETQYF.

This clone was seen only a few times. The CDR3 region has the DNA TGTGCCAGCAGCGCTGGACAGGGGGCCTCCTACGAGCAGTACTTC. This translates into CASSAGQGASYEQYF. The chain couples TRBV11-3 to TRBJ2-7; 11 nucleotides align to TRBD1. The ends lost 5 bases at V and 0 bases at J; junction bases unmatched: 3. This CDR3 is built from 15 residues. Germline CDR1 SGHNT, CDR2 YENEEA.

V is TRBV7-8 and J is TRBJ1-1, with a tentative D call TRBD1 (6 bases). Germline V gene lookup returns CDR1 SGHVS and CDR2 FQNEAQ. This CDR3 contains 14 residues. V lost 5 bases and J 3 bases, leaving 13 bases between the germline ends. The CDR3 protein is CASSVSEGDTEAFF. The CDR3, as DNA: TGTGCCAGCAGCGTAAGCGAGGGGGACACTGAAGCTTTCTTT.

The chain uses TRBV14 and TRBJ2-3; 14 nucleotides line up with TRBD2. J was trimmed by 2 bases and V by 3 bases; bases with no gene match: 4. The CDR3 has 17 residues. CDR1 is SGHDN, CDR2 FVKESK, per germline. The chain's CDR3 is CASSHGLAGGTTDTQYF. The CDR3 region has the DNA TGTGCCAGCAGCCACGGACTAGCGGGAGGTACCACAGATACGCAGTATTTT.

This clone was seen a single time. The rearrangement links TRBV19 to TRBJ2-6, with a possible D match to TRBD1 (6 bases). V lost 9 bases to trimming and J lost 4 bases, with 10 bases between them. Germline V gene data show CDR1 as LNHDA and CDR2 as SQIVND (reference sequence). This CDR3 has 13 residues. The CDR3 nucleotides are TGTGCCAGCAGGGGTTCCGGGGCCAACGTCCTGACTTTC. Its translation: CASRGSGANVLTF.

The gene calls are TRBV5-1 and TRBJ2-3; D unresolved. The length of the CDR3 is 14 residues. Looked up from germline, CDR1 is SGHRS and CDR2 is YFSETQ. Trimming took 1 base from V and 5 from J, leaving 11 bases between them. The CDR3 protein is CASSLSSGRDTQYF. The CDR3 DNA follows: TGCGCCAGCAGCTTGTCGTCAGGAAGAGATACGCAGTATTTT.